These 6 T cell receptor beta chains were all obtained from the same sample, sequenced in a study of blood T cell repertoires in COVID-19. Produced via immunoSEQ multiplex PCR; TCRdb's table is partial and in-frame only. The profile covers over 200,000 clones, with roughly nine tenths appearing a single time and under 2.5% taken by the ten largest. Sequencing was performed on peripheral blood. The receptor source for this set is a man between 40 and 49 years old with active or convalescent COVID-19.

This rearrangement joins TRBV2 to TRBJ1-1; the D gene is possibly TRBD1 (5 bases). The CDR3 runs 13 residues. The germline V gene has CDR1 SNHLY and CDR2 FYNNEI. The V gene lost 10 bases and the J gene lost 1 base, with 13 bases spanning the gap. CDR3 protein: CATTTESNTEAFF. The CDR3 DNA reads TGTGCCACCACGACAGAATCGAACACTGAAGCTTTCTTT.

The chain joins TRBV7-9 to TRBJ2-7; TRBD2 is a possible D gene (5 bases). CDR1 is SEHNR and CDR2 is FQNEAQ in the germline V gene (reference sequence). The CDR3 is 15 amino acids. V lost 3 bases and J 7 bases, leaving 19 bases between the germline ends. The CDR3 reads CASSFLGRGLGEQYF. Here the CDR3 DNA reads TGTGCCAGCAGCTTCTTAGGACGGGGATTGGGAGAGCAGTACTTC.

The chain has TRBV19 and TRBJ2-3; TRBD1 matches at 7 bases. Germline values: CDR1 LNHDA, CDR2 SQIVND (reference sequence). The CDR3 totals 17 residues. J was trimmed by 0 bases and V by 3 bases; bases with no gene match: 9. The CDR3 DNA sequence: TGTGCCAGTAGTATGTGGTCAGACAGGGCTAGCACAGATACGCAGTATTTT. Translated: CASSMWSDRASTDTQYF.

The genes are TRBV6-1 and TRBJ2-7; 8 bases are a match to TRBD1. Germline trimming cut 1 base from V and 2 bases from J; bases unmatched to any gene: 10. The CDR3 is 17 residues long. Per the germline V gene, CDR1 is MNHNS and CDR2 is SASEGT. CDR3 in DNA: TGTGCCAGCAGTGAAGAATCTTCAGGGACAGGACCCTACGAGCAGTACTTC. It codes for CASSEESSGTGPYEQYF.

A few counts support this clone. The chain employs TRBV7-8 and TRBJ1-4; D uncertain. Germline values: CDR1 SGHVS, CDR2 FQNEAQ. With 1 base removed from V and 3 bases from J, the gap between germline ends came to 6 bases. The CDR3 is made up of 14 amino acids. In DNA, the CDR3 is TGTGCCAGCAGCTTAGAACGGGCTAATGAAAAACTGTTTTTT. It yields the protein CASSLERANEKLFF.

J is TRBJ1-5 and V is TRBV30; 8 nucleotides line up with TRBD1. The CDR3 totals 13 residues. Trimming at V came to 2 bases and at J to 11 bases, leaving 8 bases not matched to a gene. Germline V lookup: CDR1 GTSNPN, CDR2 SVGIG (reference sequence). The CDR3 DNA reads as TGTGCCTGGAGTCTTCAGGGGGCCGGGTCCCAGCATTTT. Its translation: CAWSLQGAGSQHF.